Following are 13 T cell receptor beta chains from one sample sequenced in a study of Ad26.COV2.S vaccination and SARS-CoV-2 variants. TCRdb keeps only in-frame clones here, not all; method: immunoSEQ multiplex PCR. The table lists roughly 350,000 clones, around nine tenths of them singletons. Treatment noted: roughly 19 received Ad26.COV2.S at low or high dose, single or two shots; roughly 5 received placebo; per-sample allocation not given. After the first vaccine or placebo injection, samples were drawn on day 63. The sample consisted of peripheral blood, taken in a trial of Ad26.COV2.S vaccine versus placebo. The receptors were gathered from a person between 18 and 60 years old who received the Ad26.COV2.S COVID-19 vaccine or a placebo.

This clone was recorded once. This chain uses TRBV6-2 or TRBV6-3 with TRBJ2-7, with TRBD1 as a possible D gene (7 bases). The CDR3 loop spans 15 amino acids. CDR1 and CDR2 from the germline V gene are MNHEY and SVGEGT. The V end lost 4 bases, the J end lost 2 bases, and 15 bases lay between the germline ends. CDR3 nucleotide sequence: TGTGCCAGCAGTTTGAGCAGGGGGGCGACCTACGAGCAGTACTTC. This translates into CASSLSRGATYEQYF.

The chain carries TRBV6-1 and TRBJ2-3; 10 nucleotides line up with TRBD1. The germline V gene has CDR1 MNHNS and CDR2 SASEGT. Unmatched junction bases numbered 4, after V lost 1 base and J lost 6 bases. The CDR3 totals 15 residues. CDR3 sequence (DNA): TGTGCCAGCAGTGAAGGACAGGGGGCGGGTGATACGCAGTATTTT. Translating gives CASSEGQGAGDTQYF.

The chain links TRBV20-1 to TRBJ2-5, with D uncertain. The V end was cut by 3 bases, the J end by 5 bases, with 7 bases between. The CDR3 runs to 11 residues. The germline V gene encodes CDR1 DFQATT and CDR2 SNEGSKA (reference sequence). This CDR3 reads CSARPFETQYF. CDR3 DNA sequence: TGCAGTGCTAGGCCGTTCGAGACCCAGTACTTC.

The chain is built from TRBV4-3 and TRBJ2-5; D might be TRBD2 (5 bases). The ends were cut back, 2 bases at V and 1 base at J, with 8 bases in the middle. The CDR3 runs 14 residues. From germline, CDR1 is LGHNA and CDR2 YSLEER. CDR3 in DNA: TGCGCCAGCAGCCAACCGGGAAGCCAAGAGACCCAGTACTTC. It translates to CASSQPGSQETQYF.

The chain is built from TRBV6-6 and TRBJ2-7; possibly TRBD1 for D (7 bases). The ends were cut back, 6 bases at V and 0 bases at J, with 12 bases in the middle. The length of the CDR3 is 14 residues. CDR1 is MNHNY, CDR2 SVGAGI, per germline (reference sequence). This CDR3 is CASRLQGGSYEQYF. The CDR3 DNA reads TGTGCCAGCAGACTCCAGGGGGGCTCCTACGAGCAGTACTTC.

The chain uses TRBV30 and TRBJ2-5; TRBD1 agrees at 7 bases. V gave up 8 bases and J gave up 4 bases; unmatched junction bases: 4. Germline loops: CDR1 GTSNPN, CDR2 SVGIG (reference sequence). The CDR3 length is 11 residues. The CDR3 coding sequence is TGTGCCATGACAGGGTTAGAGACCCAGTACTTC. It specifies CAMTGLETQYF.

The chain recombines TRBV5-8 with TRBJ2-1; maybe TRBD1 (5 bases). The CDR3 extends over 15 amino acids. V gave up 3 bases and J gave up 6 bases, with 16 bases separating them. The germline V gene has CDR1 SGHTS and CDR2 YDEGEE. The CDR3 nucleotides read TGTGCCAGCAGCTCGATTGCCAGGGAACCCAATGAGCAGTTCTTC. Its translation is CASSSIAREPNEQFF.

This chain connects TRBV28 to TRBJ2-3, with D perhaps being TRBD1 or TRBD2 (5 bases each). The CDR3 has 16 residues. The V end was cut by 6 bases, the J end by 8 bases, with 24 bases between. The germline V gene has CDR1 MDHEN and CDR2 SYDVKM. CDR3 protein: CASSQGPLSTLSTQYF. CDR3 nucleotides: TGTGCCAGCAGCCAGGGACCGCTTTCTACCTTAAGTACGCAGTATTTT.

This chain uses TRBV7-2 with TRBJ1-3; 7 positions agree with TRBD1. The V and J ends lost 0 bases and 3 bases, in that order; junction bases with no gene match: 2. CDR3 length equals 15 residues. Germline lookup yields CDR1 SGHTA and CDR2 FQGNSA. CDR3 amino acids: CASSLADRVGNTIYF. The CDR3 DNA reads TGTGCCAGCAGCTTAGCCGACAGGGTTGGAAACACCATATATTTT.

The rearrangement uses TRBV10-3 and TRBJ2-3; 8 nucleotides align to TRBD2. The CDR3 runs to 14 residues. CDR1 ENHRY and CDR2 SYGVKD come from the germline V gene. J was trimmed by 4 bases and V by 4 bases; bases with no gene match: 4. The CDR3 loop is CAISVGGGADTQYF. The CDR3 region has the DNA TGTGCCATCAGTGTCGGGGGGGGTGCAGATACGCAGTATTTT.

The V call is TRBV2, the J call TRBJ1-6, with D uncertain. The germline V gene encodes CDR1 SNHLY and CDR2 FYNNEI. Trimming left V 8 bases short and J 11 bases short, with 19 bases between. The CDR3 loop spans 14 amino acids. Here the CDR3 reads CASGSGSPRAPLHF. The DNA of the CDR3 is TGTGCCAGCGGATCAGGATCCCCGCGGGCACCCCTCCACTTT.

Regarding this clone: Other DNA sequences in this sample translate to the same CDR3. V usage is TRBV7-2 and J usage is TRBJ2-7; 8 bases line up with TRBD1. After removal of 5 bases from V and 4 bases from J, the junction contained 7 bases not matched to a gene. The germline gives CDR1 SGHTA, CDR2 FQGNSA. The CDR3 totals 14 residues. The CDR3 reads CASSPTGGRYEQYF. Written as DNA, the CDR3 is TGTGCCAGCAGCCCCACAGGGGGTAGGTACGAGCAGTACTTC. Based on the CDR3 plus reference TRBV7-2 and TRBJ2-7, the full variable domain is GAGVSQSPSNKVTEKGKDVELRCDPISGHTALYWYRQSLGQGLEFLIYFQGNSAPDKSGLPSDRFSAERTGGSVSTLTIQRTQQEDSAVYLCASSPTGGRYEQYFGPGTRLTVT.

Worth noting for this clone: Other DNA sequences within the sample encode an identical CDR3. The V gene is TRBV28, the J gene TRBJ2-5, with unresolved D. Trimming cost V 4 bases and J 1 base, with 7 bases left between them. Germline CDR1 MDHEN, CDR2 SYDVKM. The CDR3 length is 13 residues. The CDR3 DNA reads as TGTGCCAGCAGTTCCCCAGCCCAAGAGACCCAGTACTTC. This codes for CASSSPAQETQYF. The full variable domain, completed using reference TRBV28 and TRBJ2-5, is DVKVTQSSRYLVKRTGEKVFLECVQDMDHENMFWYRQDPGLGLRLIYFSYDVKMKEKGDIPEGYSVSREKKERFSLILESASTNQTSMYLCASSSPAQETQYFGPGTRLLVL.